The source of this TCR beta chain is a study of shared clonotypes between healthy human individuals. Study-wide background: Each donor's CD8 memory used one plate, CD8 naive two, each CD4 subset three. Overall study findings and caveats: Despite large depth, rarefaction showed incomplete sorted-subset sequencing.

The CDR3 length is 12 residues. Germline V gives CDR1 LGHNT, CDR2 FRNRAP. Between the trimmed V and J ends, which lost 5 bases and 4 bases, there was a span of 7 bases. Under the authors' procedure: Without quality scores, immunoSEQ junctional reads could not be filtered like full-length reads. Assay: immunoSEQ multiplex PCR; the TCRdb copy retains only in-frame clones and omits some. V, J and clone size are taken as reported in that table, and D and trimming were inferred from the DNA itself. This sample has about 680,000 clones, with about 91% found just once. Concerning this clone itself: The target antigen is unknown.

The naive CD8 fraction comprised CD45RO-negative cells positively selected for CCR7 and excluded terminally differentiated effector memory CD45RA+ cells. The TCR comes from a man aged 30 to 39 in good health. The rearrangement links TRBV12-5 to TRBJ2-3; TRBD1 might be the D (5 bases). Sequencing was carried out using naive CD8+ T cells sorted from blood. DNA for the CDR3: TGTGCTAGTGGTGACAGAGCAGATACGCAGTATTTT. Protein sequence: CASGDRADTQYF.